This entry features one T cell receptor beta chain sequence. No antigen is known for it. Base qualities are missing; no much larger clone stands one base away. The cohort consisted of hundreds of healthy bone marrow donors. Cohort members were all nominally healthy when sampled, although unrecorded immune exposures were likely present. The donor was CMV seronegative and was included in the group of hundreds of seronegative cohort members. A peripheral blood sample was collected from each donor, and TCR beta sequencing was performed on peripheral blood mononuclear cells. Genomic DNA was extracted from the blood cell samples with the Qiagen DNeasy Blood Extraction Kit. Library construction relied on the immunoSEQ multiplex PCR assay. For the multiplex PCR, a mixture combining 60 forward primers for TCR Vbeta segments and 13 reverse primers for TCR Jbeta segments was used. The CDR3 region of rearranged TCR beta genes was amplified from genomic DNA by a multiplex PCR assay. The Illumina HiSeq System was used to sequence the amplified TCR beta libraries as 87-base-pair reads. Regarding the original processing steps: A later analysis counted approximately 84 million unique TCR beta chains across the 670 or so repertoires, and around 9.9 million of these chains were shared by at least two donors. A nearest-neighbor algorithm error-corrected the raw reads and collapsed the reads into unique sequences, merging closely related sequences to remove PCR and sequencing errors. CDR3 sequences were aligned to IMGT reference sequences to assign V, D and J gene segments. For a sequence to be retained, a match of at least six nucleotides was required to both a V gene segment and a J gene segment. Rearrangements were classified as productive when the CDR3 lacked stop codons and remained in frame with V and J, and all other rearrangements were classified as non-productive. Following IMGT convention, CDR3 was defined as the stretch from the second conserved V-encoded cysteine to the conserved J-encoded phenylalanine. Sequences without an unambiguous match to a single V gene segment were excluded from the earlier analysis of a few hundred of the donors. In an earlier analysis of several hundred of the donors, V segments were called functional above 56.7% productive rearrangements and were called segregating when the between-donor standard deviation exceeded 5%. To diagnose cytomegalovirus status from the catalog of TCR beta chain sequences, a statistical classification framework was built. In a later analysis, V and J genes were assigned by comparing TCR nucleotide sequences against IMGT/GENE-DB human TR gene sequences. The TCRdist pipeline was used in a later analysis to assign CDR3 sequences and most-parsimonious VDJ recombination scenarios. A later analysis defined each TCR beta chain by its CDR3 amino acid sequence plus V-gene family, and excluded reads lacking a unique V-gene family. As a way to deal with suspected cross-contamination and a sequencing artifact, a later analysis dropped 592 nucleotide sequences that were highly shared and had low generation probability. In a later analysis, a clonal expansion index was calculated for each public chain from normalized within-repertoire ranks of inferred template counts. In a later analysis, generation probabilities were computed with a VDJ recombination model fitted to out-of-frame rearrangements, and the resulting probabilities were checked against IGoR. In a later analysis, hypergeometric tests were used to score TCR-TCR, TCR-HLA and TCR-CMV co-occurrence, with a repertoire-size bias correction applied to TCR pairs. False discovery rates were estimated in a later analysis by permuting HLA or CMV assignments 20 times. In a later analysis, co-occurring TCRs were grouped with DBSCAN, and TCRdist sequence similarity was added when clustering was performed within HLA-allele-positive subsets. Co-occurrence clustering excluded repertoires with fewer than 30,000 or more than 120,000 public chains, plus five with anomalous nucleotide sharing. TCRdb mirrors the immuneACCESS table, restricted to in-frame sequences. Some clones are absent from its copies; in checked studies, under half trace to an unresolved V gene, and the reason for the others is unknown. V, J and clone size derive from that table, while D and trimming were established from the DNA sequence. For this sample the table gives roughly 110,000 clones, of which roughly 80% were detected only once. The top ten clonotypes cover 2.7% of the sample.

From the cysteine up to the phenylalanine, the CDR3 has a length of 16 residues. Only the CDR3 portion is preserved as DNA: 48 bases, with reading frame beginning at the first base. For CDR1 and CDR2, the germline V gene lists SGHRS and YFSETQ. V is pruned by 5 bases and J by 5 bases, leaving 9 bases of the junction without a gene match. The data were taken from a study of cytomegalovirus exposure and HLA in healthy donors (dated by TCRdb to about 2017). Describing the broader study: According to an earlier analysis of a few hundred of the donors, 150 million to 200 million T cells yielded some 110 million unique TCR beta sequences and about 280 Gb of sequence data. An early release covering roughly 600 HLA-typed donors comprised roughly 300 gigabases of sequencing data and around 80 million unique TCR sequences. The genetic ancestry cluster associated with self-reported Caucasian donors included approximately 85% of the roughly 400 genotyped donors. The study aimed to test whether signatures of past pathogen exposure could be identified by cataloging public T cell receptors. Using immunosequencing, the study profiled T cell repertoires from fewer than 700 subjects and related those repertoires to cytomegalovirus serostatus. Along with the approximately 700-subject first cohort, a separate validation cohort of over a hundred different subjects was used. High-throughput TCR immunosequencing, statistical association of individual TCRs with disease status, and machine learning were combined to predict cytomegalovirus infection status. In a later analysis, previously published TCR beta repertoires from 666 donors were re-analyzed and high-resolution HLA genotyping was added so that TCR occurrence patterns could be studied. Rather than using new phenotypic data, the later analysis identified candidate immune exposures from TCR beta sequences and from how often those sequences occurred across donors. In an earlier analysis of roughly 580 of the donors, high-throughput TCR beta sequencing was used to judge whether each TCR beta V gene segment behaved as functional or pseudogenic. Alongside the repertoire data, information on donor age, sex, ethnicity and CMV serostatus was compiled. A later genetic analysis took genome-wide SNP genotypes for about 60% of the roughly 670 donors and used that subset as a discovery cohort. Every discovery cohort repertoire had been produced on one sequencing platform. Both class I and class II loci were covered by HLA typing, at four-digit resolution. Typing coverage varied by locus: roughly 629-640 donors for A, B, C, DRB1 and DQB1; roughly 520 for DQA1; about 590 for DPA1; some 470 for DPB1. About 5 DR-DQ haplotypes were handled as single units for association and clustering, since linkage in the cohort was strong. Among some 400 genotyped donors of the cohort, an average of around 220,000 unique TCR beta nucleotide sequences was sequenced per donor, of which about 18% were non-productive.

Beyond this particular receptor, the publication reports: The sequencing pipeline was judged likely to have produced a cluster of highly shared sequence variants as a technical artifact. The 87-base-pair reads could not distinguish some IMGT-functional V segments, including TRBV6-2 and TRBV6-3, so those segments were excluded. Compared with equally common non-associated chains, HLA-associated TCR beta chains in a later analysis were more clonally expanded and had lower generation probabilities. Cytomegalovirus status was reported to be diagnosed by the classifier with high specificity and sensitivity in both the original and validation cohorts. A total of 164 TCR beta chains were listed by the study as associated with cytomegalovirus. This cohort had only TCR beta chains sequenced, and the lack of alpha or paired-chain data limited which features could be detected. Immune exposure information for the cohort was limited to CMV serostatus. Because some donors lacked HLA typing at each locus, the association tests relied only on the typed subset. A later analysis associated around 16,000 TCR beta sequences with specific HLA alleles at a false discovery rate of 0.05. Correlated functional status among segregating V segments might be attributable to linkage disequilibrium, but an unknown experimental factor could not be ruled out. According to a later analysis, TCR association rates differed among HLA loci, with DRB1 alleles showing the most associated TCRs and HLA-C alleles showing the fewest. Because counts were too low, about 18 rarely observed V segments, including chromosome 9 orphons, were excluded from the earlier analysis of several hundred of the donors. Most TCR sequences were seen in very few donors, while some public TCRs were found in many individuals. Most CMV-associated TCR beta chains appeared to be HLA-restricted in a later analysis, and the HLA associations seemed to be driven largely by CMV exposure. Assigning TCR associations to individual alleles was difficult when HLA alleles, especially DR and DQ, strongly co-occurred. Roughly uniform sequencing depth across donors was assumed in presence/absence analyses, although this assumption may not hold. According to the authors, the approach could potentially be generalized to other disease states and immunological phenotypes. In an earlier analysis of around 600 of the donors, most TCR beta V segments appeared in productive rearrangements about 90% or about 30% of the time, broadly matching IMGT annotations. A further reported finding was that TCR beta sequences accurately predicted the HLA-A and HLA-B alleles for most subjects in the first cohort. In a later genetic analysis, fewer N-insertions in productive TCRs were reported among donors in an Asian-associated ancestry cluster than the approximately 710-donor mean. In vitro tests confirmed that a few of the cytomegalovirus-associated TCR beta chains recognize cytomegalovirus antigens. An association between a missense DCLRE1C variant and V-gene and J-gene trimming of TCR beta chains was found in a later genetic analysis and replicated in an independent cohort. Several of the top co-occurrence clusters appeared to be linked to parvovirus B19, influenza, CMV and Epstein-Barr virus, according to a later analysis.

The chain is assembled from TRBV5-1 and TRBJ2-2, with TRBD1 identical over 10 junction bases. What was sequenced was PBMCs. The receptor was derived from a female donor in good health and CMV-seronegative. The sequence in DNA is TGCGCCAGCAGTCCATGGACAGGGGGGAGAACCGGGGAGCTGTTTTTT. Protein translation: CASSPWTGGRTGELFF. Beyond the CDR3, the reference TRBV5-1 and TRBJ2-2 genes provide the residues; the full variable domain reads: KAGVTQTPRYLIKTRGQQVTLSCSPISGHRSVSWYQQTPGQGLQFLFEYFSETQRNKGNFPGRFSGRQFSNSRSEMNVSTLELGDSALYLCASSPWTGGRTGELFFGEGSRLTVL.